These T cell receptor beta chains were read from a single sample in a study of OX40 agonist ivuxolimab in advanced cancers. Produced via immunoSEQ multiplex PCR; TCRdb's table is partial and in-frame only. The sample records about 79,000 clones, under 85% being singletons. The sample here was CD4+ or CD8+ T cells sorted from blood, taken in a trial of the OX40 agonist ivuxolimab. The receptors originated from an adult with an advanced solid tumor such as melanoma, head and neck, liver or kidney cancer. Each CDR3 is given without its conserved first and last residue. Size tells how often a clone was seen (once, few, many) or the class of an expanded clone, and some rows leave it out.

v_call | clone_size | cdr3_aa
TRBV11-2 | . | ASSRLLGQGGGELF
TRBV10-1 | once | ASSVSGRTGELF
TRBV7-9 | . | ASSLAARGSYEQY
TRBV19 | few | ASSMLGTDTQY
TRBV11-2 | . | ASSSLLARGQTQY
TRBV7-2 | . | ASSPQGFDNQPQH
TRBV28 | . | ASSFRDGRNLNYGYT
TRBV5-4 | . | ASSQEVAGYEQY
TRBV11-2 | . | ASSPWDGSYEQY
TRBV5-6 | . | ASSFFSVDRDEQY
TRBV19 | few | ASSALQGYTEAF
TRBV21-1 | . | ASSNVCHRGLSGGNQPQH
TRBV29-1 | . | SVEVARGETQY
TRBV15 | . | ATSRDMSSYEQY
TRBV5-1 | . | ASSSGQGPEQY
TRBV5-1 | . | ASSLGLWETQY
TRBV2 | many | ASSVQTTGELF
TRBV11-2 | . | ASSSSGSYEQY
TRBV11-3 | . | ASSLVSGRAVDEQF
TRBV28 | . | ASTMITNTEAF
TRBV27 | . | ASSSRDQPQH
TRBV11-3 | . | ASSLLRGSEQY
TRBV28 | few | ASSSVDRGEQY
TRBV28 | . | ASSFGGYYSNQPQH
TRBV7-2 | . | ASSLGWLGQVT
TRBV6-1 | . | ASSDSQPQH
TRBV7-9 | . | ASSSRGKAEQETQY
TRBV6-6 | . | ASSSRTGSTDTQY
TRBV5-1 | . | ASSLVTGPQETQY
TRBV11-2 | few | ASSSRANTEAF
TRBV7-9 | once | ASSSWGYLEQF
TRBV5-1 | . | ASSLGPPNYEQY
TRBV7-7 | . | ASSSTGTETQY
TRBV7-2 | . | ASSLVGGSGANVLT
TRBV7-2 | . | ASSLNQGGETQY
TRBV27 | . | ASSSRGRAYEQY
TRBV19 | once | ASSWSGVSYEQY
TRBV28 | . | ASSFGGEETQY
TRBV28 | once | ASSLYEGGTGNTIY
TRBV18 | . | ASSPGTLSSYNEQF
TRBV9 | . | ASSVGSGNTEAF
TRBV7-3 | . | ASSLNPNEQF
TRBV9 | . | ASSPLRGGQPQH
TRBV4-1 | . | ASSQEDIGDQPQH
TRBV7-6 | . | ASSPRDRAIETSYEQY
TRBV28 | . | ASSYSTYEQY
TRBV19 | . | ASTISGSDYNEQF
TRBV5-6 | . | ASSFRVAVNTEAF
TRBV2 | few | ASNSAGVTGTDTQY